Listed below are T cell receptor beta chains from one sample, sequenced in a study of T cell repertoires in cytomegalovirus infection. TCRdb redid the calling of the reads with MiXCR, one entry per CDR3 protein. In the table there are more than 200,000 distinct CDR3 sequences, around 9% of which are singletons. The sample was PBMCs. Receptor source: a human donor in good health (CMV status not recorded). Some clones in this sample may be carry-over from other donors' samples. Each CDR3 is given with its conserved first and last residue. The D gene is left open where the match is weak. Clone size is given for some rows only: seen once, a few or many times, or a class if the clone is expanded.

v_call	j_call	d_call	clone_size	cdr3_nt	cdr3_aa
TRBV7-9	TRBJ1-4	NA	many	TGTGCCAGCAGCCAACACGGAGAGGGAGAAAAACTGTTTTTT	CASSQHGEGEKLFF
TRBV12-5	TRBJ2-3	NA	many	TGTGCTAGTGGAGGAAGCGCAGATACGCAGTATTTT	CASGGSADTQYF
TRBV4-3	TRBJ2-5	NA	many	TGCGCCAGCAGCCAAGATCTTCAGGTTGGGAAGACCCAGTACTTC	CASSQDLQVGKTQYF
TRBV7-2	TRBJ2-5	TRBD2	many	TGTGCCAGCAGCTTAGGCCTAGCGGGGGGGCCTTGGGAGACCCAGTACTTC	CASSLGLAGGPWETQYF
TRBV20-1	TRBJ2-3	NA	few	TGCAGTGCTGCTAGCAGACGCTCAGATACGCAGTATTTT	CSAASRRSDTQYF
TRBV11-2	TRBJ2-1	TRBD2	many	TGTGCCAGCAGCTTAGGATCTAGCGGGAGGTACAATGAGCAGTTCTTC	CASSLGSSGRYNEQFF
TRBV7-6	TRBJ1-3	NA	many	TGTGCCAGCAGCTCCGGGCTTATGGTCTCTGGAAACACCATATATTTT	CASSSGLMVSGNTIYF
TRBV7-9	TRBJ2-2	NA	many	TGTGCCAGCAGCTTAAAGCAGGGTTACACCGGGGAGCTGTTTTTT	CASSLKQGYTGELFF
TRBV11-2	TRBJ1-1	NA	many	TGTGCCAGCACCGATGGGGACACTGAAGCTTTCTTT	CASTDGDTEAFF
TRBV7-2	TRBJ2-5	TRBD1	many	TGTGCCAGCAGCTTAGATTCAGGACAGGGTACGAAGACCCAGTACTTC	CASSLDSGQGTKTQYF
TRBV28	TRBJ1-5	NA	many	TGTGCCAGCAGTTTTGGGGGGTTGGCTTTTCAGCCCCAGCATTTT	CASSFGGLAFQPQHF
TRBV28	TRBJ2-1	NA	NA	TGTGCCAGCAATCCTGATCGGGGGGCCTTCTACAATGAGCAGTTCTTC	CASNPDRGAFYNEQFF
TRBV12-3/TRBV12-4	TRBJ1-5	NA	many	TGTGCCAGCAGGACCGGACTTAGCAGCAATCAGCCCCAGCATTTT	CASRTGLSSNQPQHF
TRBV7-8	TRBJ1-1	TRBD1	NA	TGTGCCAGCACCTACGGGCAGGGGGCGAGCACTGAAGCTTTCTTT	CASTYGQGASTEAFF
TRBV7-2	TRBJ2-3	NA	many	TGTGCCAGCAGCTTAGCGGTCCTGGGGGCAGATACGCAGTATTTT	CASSLAVLGADTQYF
TRBV11-2	TRBJ2-5	TRBD1	NA	TGTGCCAGCAGCTTAGCGGGACAGGTAACCCAGTACTTC	CASSLAGQVTQYF
TRBV7-2	TRBJ2-6	TRBD1	many	TGTGCCAGCAGCACCGACAGGGTTGCATCTGGGGCCAACGTCCTGACTTTC	CASSTDRVASGANVLTF